Listed below are T cell receptor beta chains from one sample, sequenced in a study of blood T cell repertoires in COVID-19. TCRdb's copy holds only in-frame clones and misses some; the assay was immunoSEQ multiplex PCR. The sample lists about 200,000 clones, about 88% occurring once. Sequenced input: peripheral blood. All receptors derive from an elderly woman with acute or convalescent COVID-19. The CDR3 runs from the conserved cysteine through the conserved F or W. The order of the fields is J gene, D gene, V gene, clone size, CDR3 length, CDR3 DNA, CDR3 protein. D genes are given only for firm matches. Clone sizes are given selectively: once, few, many, or a class where the clone is expanded.

TRBJ2-7 | NA | TRBV6-5 | once | 13 | TGTGCCAGCAGTTACTCGAGGTCCTACGAGCAGTACTTC | CASSYSRSYEQYF
TRBJ2-1 | NA | TRBV6-4 | NA | 16 | TGTGCCAGCAGTGAGCGGGCGGCGGTCCGAGGCGATGAGCAGTTCTTC | CASSERAAVRGDEQFF
TRBJ2-5 | NA | TRBV7-9 | NA | 12 | TGTGCCAGCAGCTTCGGGGAGGAGACCCAGTACTTC | CASSFGEETQYF
TRBJ1-2 | NA | TRBV7-3 | NA | 15 | TGTGCCAGCAGCTTAATGGCAGGGGACGACTATGGCTACACCTTC | CASSLMAGDDYGYTF
TRBJ2-1 | TRBD2 | TRBV5-6 | NA | 16 | TGTGCCAGCAGCTTCTCTGGGCGCCGGGAGGTGGGTGAGCAGTTCTTC | CASSFSGRREVGEQFF
TRBJ2-7 | NA | TRBV7-2 | NA | 13 | TGTGCCAGCAGCAGACTTTCCCTTACCGAGCAGTACTTC | CASSRLSLTEQYF
TRBJ2-1 | TRBD1 | TRBV28 | NA | 17 | TGTGCCAGCAGTTTCCTGAGGTCAGGACAGGGGTCAGGTGAGCAGTTCTTC | CASSFLRSGQGSGEQFF
TRBJ2-7 | TRBD1 | TRBV11-1 | NA | 14 | TGTGCCAGCAGAAATATGGACAGGCCCTACGAGCAGTACTTC | CASRNMDRPYEQYF
TRBJ2-7 | NA | TRBV6-2/TRBV6-3 | NA | 15 | TGTGCCAGCAGTTACTTAGCGGTGGGGTTTAGTGAGCAGTACTTC | CASSYLAVGFSEQYF
TRBJ1-1 | TRBD1 | TRBV5-1 | NA | 15 | TGCGCCAGCAGCTCCCTGGGACAGAAGAACACTGAAGCTTTCTTT | CASSSLGQKNTEAFF
TRBJ1-2 | NA | TRBV29-1 | NA | 12 | TGCAGCGCACAGACAGCCCTCTATGGCTACACCTTC | CSAQTALYGYTF